This paragraph covers one T cell receptor (beta chain) sequence. Its antigen is still unknown. The data belong to a study of tumor and adjacent non-tumor tissue in lung cancer. The wider study: There were 12 adenocarcinoma, 2 squamous cell carcinoma and 1 small cell lung cancer cases. On average, productive TCRbeta reads reached a few million per sample. Aged roughly 31 to 85 years, patients included 10 men and about 5 women with stage I to III disease. General study points: Tumor TCR diversity, when higher, was linked to shorter survival.

Germline V gene data show CDR1 as MDHEN and CDR2 as SYDVKM. V was pared by 8 bases and J by 0 bases, with 7 bases of the junction left unmatched. CDR3 length equals 15 residues. A modified ARM-PCR protocol with three rounds of nested PCR amplified TCRbeta. Each CDR3 protein is one row after TCRdb ran MiXCR on the multiplex PCR reads. Of around 76,000 distinct CDR3 sequences in the sample, about 80% were seen once. RNA was extracted from bulk tissue without any cell sorting. The normal lung tissue was taken more than 3 cm from the tumor edge. The chain employs TRBV28 and TRBJ2-1; TRBD2 matches at 7 bases. Sequencing was carried out using distant non-tumor lung tissue. This TCR was sampled from an older man with non-small cell lung cancer. CDR3 sequence (DNA): TGTGCCAGCCTTCATGGCGGGAGCTCCTACAATGAGCAGTTCTTC. Its protein product is CASLHGGSSYNEQFF.